This T cell receptor beta chain was recovered during a study of blood T cell repertoires in COVID-19. Profiling relied on immunoSEQ multiplex PCR, and the TCRdb table lists in-frame clones only, not all of them. The sample gives over 85,000 clones, over 75% of which show up once; around 15% is in the top ten. CDR3 size: 17 residues. Losses at the gene ends were 6 bases for V and 8 bases for J; bases not matched to a gene: 19. From germline, CDR1 is MNHEY and CDR2 SVGEGT. The chain recombines TRBV6-2 or TRBV6-3 with TRBJ2-1, with TRBD2 matching 7 bases. The sample consisted of peripheral blood. The source of this sequence is an elderly woman with active or convalescent COVID-19. The DNA of the CDR3 is TGTGCCAGCAGCCCCCTAAAAACAGCGGGAAGATTCGATGAGCAGTTCTTC. This encodes CASSPLKTAGRFDEQFF.